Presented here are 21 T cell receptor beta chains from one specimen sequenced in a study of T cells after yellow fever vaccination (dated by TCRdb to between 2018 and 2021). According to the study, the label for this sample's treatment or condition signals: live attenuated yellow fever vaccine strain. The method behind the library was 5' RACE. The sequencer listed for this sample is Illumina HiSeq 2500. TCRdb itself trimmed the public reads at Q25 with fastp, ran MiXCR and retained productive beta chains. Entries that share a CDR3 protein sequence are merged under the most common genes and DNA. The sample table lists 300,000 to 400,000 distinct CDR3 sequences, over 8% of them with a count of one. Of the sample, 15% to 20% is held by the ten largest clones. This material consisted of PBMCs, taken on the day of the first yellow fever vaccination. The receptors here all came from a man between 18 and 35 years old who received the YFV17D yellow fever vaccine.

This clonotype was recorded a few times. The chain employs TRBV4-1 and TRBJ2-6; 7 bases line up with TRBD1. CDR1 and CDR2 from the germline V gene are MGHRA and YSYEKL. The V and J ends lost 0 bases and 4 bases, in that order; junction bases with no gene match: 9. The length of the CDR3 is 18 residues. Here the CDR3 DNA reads TGCGCCAGCAGCCAAGAGGACAGGTATCCGTCCGGGGCCAACGTCCTGACTTTC. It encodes CASSQEDRYPSGANVLTF.

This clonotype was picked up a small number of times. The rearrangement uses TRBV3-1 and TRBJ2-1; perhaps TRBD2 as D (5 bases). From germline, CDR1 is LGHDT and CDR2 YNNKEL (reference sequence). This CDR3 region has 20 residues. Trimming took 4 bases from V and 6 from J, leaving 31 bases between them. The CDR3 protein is CASSPNFQVPSWFAGNEQFF. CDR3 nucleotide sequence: TGTGCCAGCAGCCCCAATTTTCAGGTCCCCTCTTGGTTCGCGGGCAATGAGCAGTTCTTC.

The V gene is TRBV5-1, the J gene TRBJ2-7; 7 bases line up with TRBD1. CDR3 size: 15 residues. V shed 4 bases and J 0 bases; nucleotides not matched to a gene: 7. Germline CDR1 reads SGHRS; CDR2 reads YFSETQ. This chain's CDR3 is CASSPLTGSSYEQYF. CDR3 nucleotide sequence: TGCGCCAGCAGCCCGCTGACAGGGAGCTCCTACGAGCAGTACTTC. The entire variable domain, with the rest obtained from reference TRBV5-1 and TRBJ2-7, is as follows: KAGVTQTPRYLIKTRGQQVTLSCSPISGHRSVSWYQQTPGQGLQFLFEYFSETQRNKGNFPGRFSGRQFSNSRSEMNVSTLELGDSALYLCASSPLTGSSYEQYFGPGTRLTVT.

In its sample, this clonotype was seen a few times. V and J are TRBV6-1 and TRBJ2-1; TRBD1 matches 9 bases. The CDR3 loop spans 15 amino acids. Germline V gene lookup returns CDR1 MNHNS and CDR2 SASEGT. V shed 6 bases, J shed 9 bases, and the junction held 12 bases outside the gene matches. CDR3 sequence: CASSVGPTGGSEQFF. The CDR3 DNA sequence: TGTGCCAGCAGCGTCGGACCAACAGGGGGCTCTGAGCAGTTCTTC.

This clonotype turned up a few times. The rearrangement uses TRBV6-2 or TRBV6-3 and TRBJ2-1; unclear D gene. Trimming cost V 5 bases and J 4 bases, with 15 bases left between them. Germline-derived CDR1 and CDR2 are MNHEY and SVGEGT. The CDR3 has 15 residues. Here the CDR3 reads CASSPHVGVYNEQFF. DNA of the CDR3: TGTGCCAGCAGTCCCCATGTTGGGGTTTACAATGAGCAGTTCTTC.

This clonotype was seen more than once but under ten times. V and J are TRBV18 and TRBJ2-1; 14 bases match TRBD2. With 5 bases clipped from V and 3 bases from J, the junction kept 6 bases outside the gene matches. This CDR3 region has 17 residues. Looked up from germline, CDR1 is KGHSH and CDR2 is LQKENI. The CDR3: CASSTTSGGAGYNEQFF. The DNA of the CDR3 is TGTGCCAGCTCAACGACTAGCGGGGGGGCCGGCTACAATGAGCAGTTCTTC. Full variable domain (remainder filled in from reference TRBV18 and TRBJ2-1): NAGVMQNPRHLVRRRGQEARLRCSPMKGHSHVYWYRQLPEEGLKFMVYLQKENIIDESGMPKERFSAEFPKEGPSILRIQQVVRGDSAAYFCASSTTSGGAGYNEQFFGPGTRLTVL.

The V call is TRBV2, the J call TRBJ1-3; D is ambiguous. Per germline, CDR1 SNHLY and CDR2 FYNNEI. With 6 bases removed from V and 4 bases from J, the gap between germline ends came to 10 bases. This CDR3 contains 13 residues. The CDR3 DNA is TGTGCCAGCAGACTCCGGGCGGGAAACACCATATATTTT. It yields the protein CASRLRAGNTIYF.

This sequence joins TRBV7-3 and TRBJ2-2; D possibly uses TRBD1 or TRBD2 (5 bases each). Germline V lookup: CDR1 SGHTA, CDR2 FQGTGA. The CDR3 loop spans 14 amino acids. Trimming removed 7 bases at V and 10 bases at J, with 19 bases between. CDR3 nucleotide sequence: TGTGCCAGCAACACAGGCCCGGAGGCCGCGGAGCTGTTTTTT. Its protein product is CASNTGPEAAELFF. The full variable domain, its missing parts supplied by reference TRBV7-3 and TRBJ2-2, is GAGVSQTPSNKVTEKGKYVELRCDPISGHTALYWYRQSLGQGPEFLIYFQGTGAADDSGLPNDRFFAVRPEGSVSTLKIQRTERGDSAVYLCASNTGPEAAELFFGEGSRLTVL.

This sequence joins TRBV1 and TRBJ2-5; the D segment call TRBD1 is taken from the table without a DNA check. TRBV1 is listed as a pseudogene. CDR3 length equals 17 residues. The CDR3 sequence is CTSSQVEGGTGLETQYF. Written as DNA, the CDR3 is TGCACCAGCAGCCAAGTTGAAGGGGGGACAGGGCTAGAGACCCAGTACTTC.

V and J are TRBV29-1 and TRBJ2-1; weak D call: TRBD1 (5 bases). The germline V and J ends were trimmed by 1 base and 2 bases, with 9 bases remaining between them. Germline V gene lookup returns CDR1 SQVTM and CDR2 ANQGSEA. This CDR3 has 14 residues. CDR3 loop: CSVEGQGPYNEQFF. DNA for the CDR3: TGCAGCGTTGAAGGGCAGGGTCCCTACAATGAGCAGTTCTTC.

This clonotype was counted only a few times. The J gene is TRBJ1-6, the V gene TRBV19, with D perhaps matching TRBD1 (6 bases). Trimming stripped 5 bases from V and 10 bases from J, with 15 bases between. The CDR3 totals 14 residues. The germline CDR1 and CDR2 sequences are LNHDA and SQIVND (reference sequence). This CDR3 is CASSLRDIQSPLHF. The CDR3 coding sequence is TGTGCCAGTAGTCTCCGGGACATCCAATCACCCCTCCACTTT. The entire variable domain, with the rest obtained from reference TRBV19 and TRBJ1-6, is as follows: DGGITQSPKYLFRKEGQNVTLSCEQNLNHDAMYWYRQDPGQGLRLIYYSQIVNDFQKGDIAEGYSVSREKKESFPLTVTSAQKNPTAFYLCASSLRDIQSPLHFGNGTRLTVT.

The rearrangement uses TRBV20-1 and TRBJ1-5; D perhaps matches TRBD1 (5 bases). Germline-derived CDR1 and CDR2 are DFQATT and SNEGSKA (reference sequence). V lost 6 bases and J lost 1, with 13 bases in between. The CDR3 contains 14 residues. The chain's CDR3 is CSARGKTSNQPQHF. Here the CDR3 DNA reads TGCAGTGCCCGGGGGAAAACAAGCAATCAGCCCCAGCATTTT.

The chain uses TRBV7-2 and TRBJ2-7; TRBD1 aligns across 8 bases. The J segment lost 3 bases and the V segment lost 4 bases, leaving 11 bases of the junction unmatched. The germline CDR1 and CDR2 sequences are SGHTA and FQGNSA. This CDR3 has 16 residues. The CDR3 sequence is CASSSPAQGAVYEQYF. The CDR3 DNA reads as TGTGCCAGCAGCTCCCCGGCGCAGGGGGCTGTCTACGAGCAGTACTTC.

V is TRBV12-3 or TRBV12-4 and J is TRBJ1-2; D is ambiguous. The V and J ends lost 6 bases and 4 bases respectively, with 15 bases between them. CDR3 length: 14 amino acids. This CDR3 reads CASRRIPKGYGYTF. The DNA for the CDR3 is TGTGCCAGCAGACGGATACCTAAGGGCTATGGCTACACCTTC.

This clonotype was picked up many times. The CDR3 coding sequence is TGCGCCAGCAGCCCGGAGAAAGAGACCCAGTACTTC. The encoded protein is CASSPEKETQYF. The genes are TRBV5-1 and TRBJ2-5; D gene unclear. Germline assignment: CDR1 SGHRS and CDR2 YFSETQ. The CDR3 has 12 residues. V lost 4 bases to trimming and J lost 3 bases, with 7 bases between them.

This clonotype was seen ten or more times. The CDR3 DNA reads as TGTGCCAGCAGTTTCAGGTTGCGGCCCCAGCATTTT. It translates to CASSFRLRPQHF. The chain carries TRBV28 and TRBJ1-5; D call uncertain. Trimming took 3 bases from V and 9 from J, leaving 9 bases between them. Germline-derived CDR1 and CDR2 are MDHEN and SYDVKM. The CDR3 runs 12 residues.

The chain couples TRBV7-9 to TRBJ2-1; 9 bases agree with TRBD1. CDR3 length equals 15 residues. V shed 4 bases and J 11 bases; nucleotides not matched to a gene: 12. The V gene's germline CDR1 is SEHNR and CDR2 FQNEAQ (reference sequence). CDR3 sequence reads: CASSSDRGISLKQFF. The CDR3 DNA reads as TGTGCCAGCAGCTCAGACAGGGGGATTTCCCTGAAGCAGTTCTTC.

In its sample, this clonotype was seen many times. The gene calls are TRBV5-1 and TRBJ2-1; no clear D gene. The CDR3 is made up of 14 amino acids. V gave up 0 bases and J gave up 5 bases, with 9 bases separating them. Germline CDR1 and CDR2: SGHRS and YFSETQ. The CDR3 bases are TGCGCCAGCAGCTTGGGGAACCCTGACAATGAGCAGTTCTTC. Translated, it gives CASSLGNPDNEQFF.

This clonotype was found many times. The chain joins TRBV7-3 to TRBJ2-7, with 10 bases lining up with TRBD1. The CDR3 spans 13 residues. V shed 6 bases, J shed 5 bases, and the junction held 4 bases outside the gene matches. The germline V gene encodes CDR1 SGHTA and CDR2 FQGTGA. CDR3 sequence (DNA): TGTGCCAGCAGTCAGGACAGGGGGGACGAGCAGTACTTC. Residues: CASSQDRGDEQYF.

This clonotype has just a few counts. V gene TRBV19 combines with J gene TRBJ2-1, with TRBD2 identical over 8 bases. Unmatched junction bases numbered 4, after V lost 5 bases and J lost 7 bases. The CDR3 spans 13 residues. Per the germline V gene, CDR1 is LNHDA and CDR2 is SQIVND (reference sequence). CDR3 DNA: TGTGCCAGTAGTTCGGGGGGGAGGAATGAGCAGTTCTTC. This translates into CASSSGGRNEQFF.

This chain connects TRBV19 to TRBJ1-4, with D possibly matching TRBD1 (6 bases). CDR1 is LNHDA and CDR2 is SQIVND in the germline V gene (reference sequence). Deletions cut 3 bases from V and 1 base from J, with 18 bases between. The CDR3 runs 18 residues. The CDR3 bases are TGTGCCAGTAGTATTGAGGAGCGGGACACCGGAACTAATGAAAAACTGTTTTTT. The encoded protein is CASSIEERDTGTNEKLFF.